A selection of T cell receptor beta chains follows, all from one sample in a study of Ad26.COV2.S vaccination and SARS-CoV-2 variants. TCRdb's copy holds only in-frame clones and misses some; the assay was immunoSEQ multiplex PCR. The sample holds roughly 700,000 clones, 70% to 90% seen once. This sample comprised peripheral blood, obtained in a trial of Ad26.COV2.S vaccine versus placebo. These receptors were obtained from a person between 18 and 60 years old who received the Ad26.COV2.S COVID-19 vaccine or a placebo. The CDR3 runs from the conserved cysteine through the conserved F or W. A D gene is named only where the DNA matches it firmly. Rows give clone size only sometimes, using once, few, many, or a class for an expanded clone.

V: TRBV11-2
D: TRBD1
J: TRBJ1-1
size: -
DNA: TGTGCCAGCAGCTTTACAGGGGCCCTCACTGAAGCTTTCTTT
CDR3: CASSFTGALTEAFF

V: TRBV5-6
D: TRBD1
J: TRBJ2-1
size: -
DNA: TGTGCCAGCAGCTGGGGACAGCCTAATGAGCAGTTCTTC
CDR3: CASSWGQPNEQFF

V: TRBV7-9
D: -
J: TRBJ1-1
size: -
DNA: TGTGCCAGCCGGGCTCGGCTGTACACTGAAGCTTTCTTT
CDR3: CASRARLYTEAFF

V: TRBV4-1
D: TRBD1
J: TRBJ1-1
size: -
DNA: TGCGCCAGCAGCCTCTACGGACAGGGTAGGACTGAAGCTTTCTTT
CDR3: CASSLYGQGRTEAFF

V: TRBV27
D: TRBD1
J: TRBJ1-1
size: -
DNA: TGTGCCAGCTATGGACAGGGGAACACTGAAGCTTTCTTT
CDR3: CASYGQGNTEAFF

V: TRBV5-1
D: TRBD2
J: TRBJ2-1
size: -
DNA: TGCGCCAGCAGCAGGACTACTAGCGGGAGGCAAGGCTACAATGAGCAGTTCTTC
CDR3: CASSRTTSGRQGYNEQFF

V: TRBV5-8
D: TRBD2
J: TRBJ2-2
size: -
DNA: TGTGCCAGCAGCTTGGCGGTAACTAGCGGGATCACCGGGGAGCTGTTTTTT
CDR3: CASSLAVTSGITGELFF

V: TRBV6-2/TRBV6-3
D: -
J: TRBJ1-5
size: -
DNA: TGTGCCAGCAGTTCACAGGCTAGCAATCAGCCCCAGCATTTT
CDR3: CASSSQASNQPQHF

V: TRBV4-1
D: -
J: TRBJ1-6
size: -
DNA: TGCGCCAGCAGCCAAGTTGCCCAGGGGAATTCACCCCTCCACTTT
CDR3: CASSQVAQGNSPLHF

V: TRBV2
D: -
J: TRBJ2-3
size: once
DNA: TGTGCCAGCACCCACTGGGGGACTGTCTCCGGTGGCCCAGATACGCAGTATTTT
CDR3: CASTHWGTVSGGPDTQYF

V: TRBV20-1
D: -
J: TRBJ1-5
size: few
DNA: TGCAGTGCTAGAGAAGGTCAGCCCCAGCATTTT
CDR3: CSAREGQPQHF

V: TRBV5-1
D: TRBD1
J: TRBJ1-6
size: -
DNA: TGCGCCAGCAGCTTGGCCCGGACAGGTGGATCACCCCTCCACTTT
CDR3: CASSLARTGGSPLHF

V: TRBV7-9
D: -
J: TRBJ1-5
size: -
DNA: TGTGCCAGCAGTCCTGAACAGAGCAATCAGCCCCAGCATTTT
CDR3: CASSPEQSNQPQHF

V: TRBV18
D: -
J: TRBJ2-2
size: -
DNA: TGTGCCAGCTCACCCGGGCCTGAGCGGACCGGGGAGCTGTTTTTT
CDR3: CASSPGPERTGELFF

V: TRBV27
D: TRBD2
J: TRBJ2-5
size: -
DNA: TGTGCCAGCAGTCCCCGGGGGGGCGAAGAGACCCAGTACTTC
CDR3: CASSPRGGEETQYF

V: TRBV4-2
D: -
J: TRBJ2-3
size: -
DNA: TGTGCCAGCAGCCAAGTTCTAGCGACCAGCACAGATACGCAGTATTTT
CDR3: CASSQVLATSTDTQYF

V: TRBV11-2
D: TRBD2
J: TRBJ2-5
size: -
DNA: TGTGCCAGCAGCCTGCGGGGGGGCGGGAGAGAGGAGACCCAGTACTTC
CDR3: CASSLRGGGREETQYF

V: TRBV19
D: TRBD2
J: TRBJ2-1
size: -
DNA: TGTGCCAGTACCCCAGCGGGAAGCTCCTACAATGAGCAGTTCTTC
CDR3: CASTPAGSSYNEQFF

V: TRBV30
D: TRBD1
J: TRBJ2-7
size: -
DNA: TGTGCCTGGACCCAGAACAGGGGTGAAGGCGAGCAGTACTTC
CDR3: CAWTQNRGEGEQYF

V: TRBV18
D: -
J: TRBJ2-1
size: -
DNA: TGTGCCAGCTCACTAGCCGAAAATGAGCAGTTCTTC
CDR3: CASSLAENEQFF